This TCR beta chain emerged from a study of PD-L1 blockade in urothelial cancer. Looking at the study overall: There were a median of about 140,000 T cells in blood samples.

Study-wide points: Below-median blood TCR clonality before treatment forecast better survival.

Noted time point: pretreatment peripheral blood. Samples were collected from each patient before treatment and during treatment. Each patient gave between 1 and 8 of them in total. The repertoire was sequenced with immunoSEQ multiplex PCR; TCRdb's copy has only in-frame clones and lacks some. The repertoire holds 100,000 to 150,000 clones, with roughly 83% as singletons. As concerns this clone: Antigen specificity is unknown.

This clonotype was obtained from a man aged 45-65 years with urothelial cancer. This material consisted of PBMCs, taken around atezolizumab (anti-PD-L1) treatment.

The CDR3 is CASSEYGPGTDTQYF. The CDR3, as DNA: TGTGCCAGCAGTGAATACGGCCCAGGGACAGATACGCAGTATTTT. The chain combines TRBV6-1 with TRBJ2-3; D may be TRBD1 (5 bases). Germline CDR1 MNHNS, CDR2 SASEGT. This CDR3 has 15 residues. Trimming pared 2 bases from V and 3 bases from J, leaving 12 bases between.